These 32 T cell receptor beta chains came from one sample sequenced in a study of beta chain features in type 1 diabetes. Since all of the isolated RNA was reverse transcribed, expressed TCRB transcripts were what got sequenced. Measured with immunoSEQ multiplex PCR; TCRdb has only the in-frame clones, and not every one. The sample includes more than 60,000 clones, roughly 60% of them seen just once. Specimen: Tregs from blood. Every receptor here comes from a young woman in good health.

The gene calls are TRBV5-1 and TRBJ2-1; 9 positions agree with TRBD2. Germline CDR1 SGHRS, CDR2 YFSETQ. This CDR3 region has 15 residues. With 0 bases clipped from V and 5 bases from J, the junction kept 3 bases outside the gene matches. CDR3 coding DNA: TGCGCCAGCAGCTTGGGGACTAGCGTGAACAATGAGCAGTTCTTC. Amino acids: CASSLGTSVNNEQFF.

The V and J genes are TRBV4-2 and TRBJ1-1, with TRBD1 identical over 9 bases. Germline-derived CDR1 and CDR2 are LGHNA and YNFKEQ. CDR3 length: 17 amino acids. V shed 2 bases and J 0 bases; nucleotides not matched to a gene: 7. In nucleotides, the CDR3 is TGTGCCAGCAGCCAACGCGGGACAGGGACTATGAACACTGAAGCTTTCTTT. Translating it yields CASSQRGTGTMNTEAFF.

The V gene is TRBV5-1, the J gene TRBJ1-1, with TRBD1 matching over 9 bases. CDR3 size: 14 residues. Trimming at V came to 3 bases and at J to 2 bases, leaving 2 bases not matched to a gene. CDR1 is SGHRS and CDR2 is YFSETQ in the germline V gene. The CDR3 bases are TGCGCCAGCAGCTCGGGACAGGGAAACACTGAAGCTTTCTTT. Encoded protein: CASSSGQGNTEAFF.

This rearrangement joins TRBV6-5 to TRBJ1-1; no definite D call. The CDR3 contains 14 residues. Germline loops: CDR1 MNHEY, CDR2 SVGAGI. Between the trimmed V and J ends, which lost 6 bases and 7 bases, there was a span of 18 bases. CDR3 bases: TGTGCCAGCAGCCAGAGGGTGGGCCCGTATGAAGCTTTCTTT. Amino acid sequence: CASSQRVGPYEAFF.

The CDR3: CASSVQRGFGELFF. The CDR3 DNA follows: TGTGCCAGCAGTGTTCAGCGGGGGTTTGGGGAGCTGTTTTTT. The chain recombines TRBV2 with TRBJ2-2, with 8 bases aligning to TRBD2. The CDR3 runs to 14 residues. Germline CDR1 is SNHLY and CDR2 is FYNNEI. With V trimmed by 4 bases and J by 8 bases, 6 bases remained unmatched.

V usage is TRBV6-5 and J usage is TRBJ2-3; D perhaps matches TRBD2 (5 bases). This CDR3 region has 14 residues. Germline V gene lookup returns CDR1 MNHEY and CDR2 SVGAGI. Trimming removed 7 bases from V and 0 bases from J, with 11 bases in between. The CDR3: CASKEGGSTDTQYF. The CDR3 nucleotides read TGTGCCAGCAAGGAAGGCGGGAGCACAGATACGCAGTATTTT.

The genes are TRBV5-1 and TRBJ1-1; D is undetermined. The germline V and J ends were trimmed by 0 bases and 2 bases, with 14 bases remaining between them. The CDR3 totals 16 residues. Germline CDR1 SGHRS, CDR2 YFSETQ. This CDR3 is CASSLVGLRENTEAFF. The DNA for the CDR3 is TGCGCCAGCAGCTTGGTCGGACTGAGGGAAAACACTGAAGCTTTCTTT.

The rearrangement joins TRBV16 to TRBJ1-5; a weak D match, TRBD1 (6 bases). Germline CDR1 KGHSY, CDR2 FQNENV. CDR3 length: 14 residues. The ends were cut back, 4 bases at V and 5 bases at J, with 12 bases in the middle. The CDR3 sequence is CASSPRAGDQPQHF. In DNA, the CDR3 is TGTGCCAGCAGCCCCCGGGCAGGGGATCAGCCCCAGCATTTT.

Only a few counts were recorded for this clone. J is TRBJ1-2 and V is TRBV2; weak D call: TRBD1 (5 bases). This CDR3 is built from 13 residues. V was clipped by 1 base and J by 2 bases, with 5 bases between them. From germline, CDR1 is SNHLY and CDR2 FYNNEI. CDR3 in DNA: TGTGCCAGCAGTGAAGAGGGGAACTATGGCTACACCTTC. It yields the protein CASSEEGNYGYTF.

The gene calls are TRBV4-2 and TRBJ1-6; no definite D call. The CDR3 totals 14 residues. Germline CDR1 and CDR2: LGHNA and YNFKEQ. Trimming left V 0 bases short and J 9 bases short, with 9 bases between. Written as DNA, the CDR3 is TGTGCCAGCAGCCAAGAAGCAACCCCTTCACCCCTCCACTTT. Translated, it gives CASSQEATPSPLHF.

The chain couples TRBV4-3 to TRBJ2-5, with 7 bases lining up with TRBD2. Germline V gene lookup returns CDR1 LGHNA and CDR2 YSLEER. The CDR3 is 15 amino acids. The junction had 4 bases not matched to a gene; V was cut back by 2 bases and J by 1 base. The CDR3 sequence is CASSQFPGGQETQYF. The CDR3 DNA reads TGCGCCAGCAGCCAATTCCCGGGGGGCCAAGAGACCCAGTACTTC.

As concerns this clone: One end of the junction does not line up with germline, which may come from a read error. V usage is TRBV7-7 and J usage is TRBJ1-4, with TRBD1 as a possible D gene (5 bases). The CDR3 contains 13 residues. Germline values: CDR1 SSHAT, CDR2 FNYEAQ (reference sequence). CDR3 nucleotide sequence: TGTGCTAGCAGCTTGGGGCCGAATGAAAAACTGTTTTTT. This sequence encodes CASSLGPNEKLFF.

The genes are TRBV5-1 and TRBJ2-7; D not resolved. CDR3 length equals 13 residues. V dropped 4 bases and J dropped 3 bases, with 11 bases sitting between them. Germline V gives CDR1 SGHRS, CDR2 YFSETQ. This CDR3 is CASSPGRNYEQYF. In DNA form, the CDR3 reads TGCGCCAGCAGCCCCGGTCGAAACTACGAGCAGTACTTC.

This clone was seen a few times. This chain uses TRBV5-5 with TRBJ2-1; maybe TRBD2 (6 bases). V lost 3 bases, J lost 9 bases, and 13 bases lay in between. This CDR3 is 13 amino acids long. Germline V gene sequence: CDR1 SGHKS, CDR2 YYEKEE (reference sequence). For the CDR3, the DNA is TGTGCCAGCAGCTACGGAGGGCCGGGTGAGCAGTTCTTC. Translated, it gives CASSYGGPGEQFF.

This clone was seen only once. V usage is TRBV6-6 and J usage is TRBJ1-2; D possibly corresponds to TRBD1 (6 bases). This CDR3 spans 16 amino acids. V dropped 4 bases and J dropped 2 bases, with 17 bases sitting between them. From germline, CDR1 is MNHNY and CDR2 SVGAGI (reference sequence). CDR3: CASSSPDSSLNYGYTF. The CDR3 DNA reads as TGTGCCAGCAGTTCCCCGGACAGCTCGTTGAACTATGGCTACACCTTC.

A single count supports this clone. The chain uses TRBV2 and TRBJ1-5; D unclear. The CDR3 has 13 residues. Germline lookup yields CDR1 SNHLY and CDR2 FYNNEI. With 3 bases removed from V and 5 bases from J, the gap between germline ends came to 8 bases. The CDR3 region is CASSEWRDQPQHF. Here the CDR3 DNA reads TGTGCCAGCAGTGAGTGGAGGGATCAGCCCCAGCATTTT.

This chain connects TRBV5-5 to TRBJ2-3; 7 positions agree with TRBD1. The CDR3 contains 16 residues. Germline V lookup: CDR1 SGHKS, CDR2 YYEKEE (reference sequence). With 0 bases clipped from V and 4 bases from J, the junction kept 8 bases outside the gene matches. The CDR3 loop is CASSLGPTGVADTQYF. CDR3 nucleotide sequence: TGTGCCAGCAGCTTGGGGCCCACAGGGGTTGCAGATACGCAGTATTTT.

This clone was seen a handful of times. The chain recombines TRBV27 with TRBJ2-3; TRBD2 agrees at 9 bases. The length of the CDR3 is 15 residues. The junction had 5 bases not matched to a gene; V was cut back by 3 bases and J by 4 bases. Germline CDR1 reads MNHEY; CDR2 reads SMNVEV (reference sequence). CDR3 nucleotides: TGTGCCAGCAGTTTGGGACTAGCTGGCCCAGATACGCAGTATTTT. Encoded protein: CASSLGLAGPDTQYF.

For this clone: At one of its ends the junction is not consistent with the germline gene, which may arise from a read error. This rearrangement joins TRBV7-7 to TRBJ2-1; no definite D call. The CDR3 is 14 residues long. Germline CDR1 reads SSHAT; CDR2 reads FNYEAQ (reference sequence). CDR3 in amino acids: CASSPLGRYNEQFF. The CDR3 DNA is TGTGCTAGCAGCCCTTTGGGCAGATACAATGAGCAGTTCTTC.

The chain couples TRBV28 to TRBJ2-7; 8 bases agree with TRBD2. The germline CDR1 and CDR2 sequences are MDHEN and SYDVKM. The length of the CDR3 is 15 residues. Trimming took 8 bases from V and 6 from J; bases not matched to a gene: 15. The CDR3 sequence: CASVTTSGRGGEQYF. Written as DNA, the CDR3 is TGTGCCAGCGTCACAACTAGCGGCCGAGGTGGCGAGCAGTACTTC.

V and J are TRBV4-2 and TRBJ2-3; no definite D call. CDR1 is LGHNA and CDR2 is YNFKEQ in the germline V gene. V was clipped by 1 base and J by 2 bases, with 7 bases between them. The CDR3 extends over 14 amino acids. CDR3 residues: CASSQGSSTDTQYF. For the CDR3, the DNA is TGTGCCAGCAGCCAAGGGAGTTCCACAGATACGCAGTATTTT.

The chain is built from TRBV7-2 and TRBJ2-1; 7 positions match TRBD2. The junction had 7 bases not matched to a gene; V was cut back by 1 base and J by 7 bases. Germline V gene sequence: CDR1 SGHTA, CDR2 FQGNSA. There are 15 residues in the CDR3. CDR3 coding DNA: TGTGCCAGCAGCTTAGAGGTTTGGCGGGAGAATGAGCAGTTCTTC. Protein sequence: CASSLEVWRENEQFF.

With respect to this clone: Relative to the germline gene, one junction end is altered; a read error may explain this. The chain recombines TRBV14 with TRBJ2-3; D is possibly TRBD1 (8 bases). Germline V lookup: CDR1 SGHDN, CDR2 FVKESK. CDR3 size: 14 residues. The CDR3 DNA sequence: TGTGCCAGCAGCCCAAAGGGGGGGACAGGTCTGAGGAATTTT. Amino acid sequence: CASSPKGGTGLRNF.

J is TRBJ2-1 and V is TRBV7-2; possible D gene TRBD1, 6 bases. Germline V gives CDR1 SGHTA, CDR2 FQGNSA. The CDR3 runs to 14 residues. The V end lost 6 bases, the J end lost 6 bases, and 15 bases lay between the germline ends. The CDR3 DNA follows: TGTGCCAGCAGGTTTACAGGGTCGGGCAATGAGCAGTTCTTC. This translates into CASRFTGSGNEQFF. Combining the CDR3 with reference TRBV7-2 and TRBJ2-1 gives the whole variable domain GAGVSQSPSNKVTEKGKDVELRCDPISGHTALYWYRQSLGQGLEFLIYFQGNSAPDKSGLPSDRFSAERTGGSVSTLTIQRTQQEDSAVYLCASRFTGSGNEQFFGPGTRLTVL.

The chain joins TRBV12-5 to TRBJ2-4; 8 bases map to TRBD1. The germline gives CDR1 LGHNT, CDR2 FRNRAP. Trimming removed 5 bases from V and 6 bases from J; junction bases left unmatched: 3. This CDR3 region has 13 residues. The CDR3 is CASGTGGGNIQYF. In DNA form, the CDR3 reads TGTGCTAGTGGTACAGGGGGTGGAAACATTCAGTACTTC.

The chain couples TRBV6-6 to TRBJ2-1; D possibly corresponds to TRBD2 (6 bases). V shed 6 bases and J shed 0 bases, with 15 bases lying between them. The CDR3 runs 16 residues. Germline CDR1 is MNHNY and CDR2 is SVGAGI (reference sequence). The CDR3: CASSPWRGSSYNEQFF. The CDR3 DNA reads TGTGCCAGCAGCCCATGGCGGGGTAGCTCCTACAATGAGCAGTTCTTC.

The chain uses TRBV11-2 and TRBJ2-2; D perhaps matches TRBD1 (6 bases). The V end lost 6 bases, the J end lost 4 bases, and 15 bases lay between the germline ends. This CDR3 comprises 15 residues. Germline V gene sequence: CDR1 SGHAT, CDR2 FQNNGV. CDR3 coding DNA: TGTGCCAGCAGGGGGTCGAGGGGGAGCACCGGGGAGCTGTTTTTT. Protein product: CASRGSRGSTGELFF.

This clone turned up a few times. J is TRBJ1-2 and V is TRBV5-1, with D perhaps TRBD1 (5 bases). Germline lookup yields CDR1 SGHRS and CDR2 YFSETQ. V shed 0 bases and J shed 2 bases, with 8 bases lying between them. The CDR3 is 14 amino acids. The DNA for the CDR3 is TGCGCCAGCAGCTTGGTTGGACACAACTATGGCTACACCTTC. Translated, it gives CASSLVGHNYGYTF.

This clone has just a few counts. The V and J genes are TRBV7-3 and TRBJ1-5; perhaps TRBD1 as D (5 bases). Germline-derived CDR1 and CDR2 are SGHTA and FQGTGA. The CDR3 covers 16 residues. Trimming took 5 bases from V and 0 from J, leaving 14 bases between them. Here the CDR3 DNA reads TGTGCCAGCAGCCTGGGGCAGTCCTATAGCAATCAGCCCCAGCATTTT. Protein product: CASSLGQSYSNQPQHF.

The rearrangement joins TRBV5-1 to TRBJ2-5, with D tentatively TRBD1 (5 bases). The CDR3 is made up of 15 amino acids. Germline V gene sequence: CDR1 SGHRS, CDR2 YFSETQ. Trimming removed 2 bases from V and 1 base from J, with 12 bases in between. The CDR3 spells CASSFSLGVQETQYF. The CDR3 nucleotides are TGCGCCAGCAGCTTCTCATTAGGGGTCCAAGAGACCCAGTACTTC.

The chain carries TRBV4-3 and TRBJ2-1, with 9 bases aligning to TRBD1. In germline, CDR1 is LGHNA, CDR2 YSLEER. CDR3 length: 17 residues. Trimming cost V 1 base and J 6 bases; bases outside gene matches: 10. The CDR3 sequence is CASSQGLGTGISNEQFF. The DNA for the CDR3 is TGCGCCAGCAGCCAAGGGTTAGGGACAGGGATATCCAATGAGCAGTTCTTC.

This clone was recorded a few times. V usage is TRBV10-3 and J usage is TRBJ1-1; 8 bases line up with TRBD1. The germline V gene encodes CDR1 ENHRY and CDR2 SYGVKD. Trimming at V came to 1 base and at J to 10 bases, leaving 5 bases not matched to a gene. The CDR3 consists of 13 residues. CDR3 sequence: CAISEYGQGPAFF. The CDR3 region has the DNA TGTGCCATCAGTGAGTACGGACAGGGCCCAGCTTTCTTT.